The 27 T cell receptor beta chains given below trace back to one sample, sequenced in a study of blood T cell repertoires in COVID-19. Clones were sequenced by immunoSEQ multiplex PCR, and TCRdb holds only the in-frame ones, with some missing. The table shows tens of thousands of clones, with around 80% occurring only once. The sample consisted of peripheral blood. The source is a woman of 80 years or more with acute or convalescent COVID-19.

This clone was observed a single time. V usage is TRBV5-5 and J usage is TRBJ1-2; the D is unclear. Between the trimmed V and J ends, which lost 2 bases and 2 bases, there was a span of 13 bases. Germline lookup yields CDR1 SGHKS and CDR2 YYEKEE (reference sequence). The CDR3 is 15 amino acids. The CDR3 nucleotides are TGTGCCAGCAGCTTAGGAGGTCCCGCCAACTATGGCTACACCTTC. Encoded protein: CASSLGGPANYGYTF.

V is TRBV7-8 and J is TRBJ1-5, with a possible D match to TRBD1 (6 bases). The CDR3 has 14 residues. Germline values: CDR1 SGHVS, CDR2 FQNEAQ. Trimming removed 6 bases at V and 7 bases at J, with 16 bases between. The CDR3 loop is CASRPGQPGQPQHF. CDR3 sequence (DNA): TGTGCCAGCAGGCCCGGACAGCCGGGGCAGCCCCAGCATTTT.

The V call is TRBV7-2, the J call TRBJ2-3; TRBD2 matches 11 bases. The trim removed 1 base at V and 3 bases at J, leaving 3 bases unmatched. CDR3 size: 16 residues. Germline V gives CDR1 SGHTA, CDR2 FQGNSA. DNA for the CDR3: TGTGCCAGCAGCTTAGGTACTAGCGGGGGAACAGATACGCAGTATTTT. It yields the protein CASSLGTSGGTDTQYF.

The rearrangement links TRBV6-5 to TRBJ1-5; a weak D match, TRBD1 (6 bases). Trimming removed 6 bases at V and 0 bases at J, with 12 bases between. The CDR3 is 15 residues long. The germline V gene encodes CDR1 MNHEY and CDR2 SVGAGI. CDR3 bases: TGTGCCAGCAGCCTCGGACAGACTAGCAATCAGCCCCAGCATTTT. It yields the protein CASSLGQTSNQPQHF.

V and J are TRBV27 and TRBJ1-2; D gene unclear. Trimming removed 4 bases at V and 2 bases at J, with 5 bases between. This CDR3 contains 12 residues. Germline V gene data show CDR1 as MNHEY and CDR2 as SMNVEV (reference sequence). DNA of the CDR3: TGTGCCAGCAGTTCCATGAACTATGGCTACACCTTC. Protein sequence: CASSSMNYGYTF.

This sequence joins TRBV29-1 and TRBJ1-1; 11 bases are a match to TRBD1. Germline V CDR1 and CDR2: SQVTM, ANQGSEA. V lost 2 bases to trimming and J lost 10 bases; unmatched junction nucleotides: 6. CDR3 length: 13 residues. The DNA for the CDR3 is TGCAGCGTTGAACCGGACAGGGGGCGAGGAGCTTTCTTT. Encoded protein: CSVEPDRGRGAFF.

This chain uses TRBV27 with TRBJ1-4; D not certain. Trimming removed 5 bases from V and 8 bases from J, with 24 bases in between. Germline values: CDR1 MNHEY, CDR2 SMNVEV (reference sequence). The CDR3 contains 17 residues. This CDR3 reads CASSPMERGSKREKLFF. CDR3 sequence (DNA): TGTGCCAGCAGTCCCATGGAACGGGGTTCGAAAAGAGAAAAACTGTTTTTT.

This chain's CDR3 is CASSLVGGSSNYGYTF. DNA for the CDR3: TGTGCCAGCAGCTTAGTAGGCGGGTCCTCTAACTATGGCTACACCTTC. This rearrangement joins TRBV7-8 to TRBJ1-2; no firm D call. This CDR3 has 16 amino acids. The ends were cut back, 1 base at V and 0 bases at J, with 12 bases in the middle. Germline V gene sequence: CDR1 SGHVS, CDR2 FQNEAQ.

The chain carries TRBV3-1 (or the pseudogene TRBV3-2) and TRBJ1-1; D perhaps matches TRBD1 (6 bases). Germline loops: CDR1 LGHDT, CDR2 YNNKEL (reference sequence). The CDR3 consists of 17 residues. The V end lost 4 bases, the J end lost 1 base, and 19 bases lay between the germline ends. CDR3 residues: CASSPQGRQTRNTEAFF. Here the CDR3 DNA reads TGTGCCAGCAGCCCACAGGGACGGCAGACACGGAACACTGAAGCTTTCTTT.

The genes are TRBV2 and TRBJ1-2, with 7 bases identical to TRBD1. Per germline, CDR1 SNHLY and CDR2 FYNNEI. The CDR3 is made up of 13 amino acids. Germline trimming cut 7 bases from V and 8 bases from J; bases unmatched to any gene: 10. The CDR3 loop reads CASNLDRDDGYTF. The CDR3 bases are TGTGCCAGCAATCTAGACAGGGACGACGGCTACACCTTC. Using reference TRBV2 and TRBJ1-2 for the parts outside the CDR3, the full variable domain is EPEVTQTPSHQVTQMGQEVILRCVPISNHLYFYWYRQILGQKVEFLVSFYNNEISEKSEIFDDQFSVERPDGSNFTLKIRSTKLEDSAMYFCASNLDRDDGYTFGSGTRLTVV.

The chain combines TRBV6-4 with TRBJ2-1; D perhaps matches TRBD1 (6 bases). Germline-derived CDR1 and CDR2 are MRHNA and SNTAGT. CDR3 length: 12 amino acids. V shed 2 bases and J shed 10 bases, with 9 bases lying between them. The CDR3 loop reads CASSDRQGEQFF. DNA for the CDR3: TGTGCCAGCAGTGACCGGCAGGGGGAGCAGTTCTTC.

The V and J genes are TRBV6-5 and TRBJ1-3; no clear D gene. V dropped 10 bases and J dropped 2 bases, with 12 bases sitting between them. The CDR3 runs 13 residues. Germline V gene lookup returns CDR1 MNHEY and CDR2 SVGAGI. The CDR3 nucleotides are TGTGCCACCTTCGGGGAGCCTGGAAACACCATATATTTT. Translated, it gives CATFGEPGNTIYF.

In its sample, this clone was seen a few times. V and J are TRBV6-1 and TRBJ1-6; D gene uncertain. Germline V lookup: CDR1 MNHNS, CDR2 SASEGT. The CDR3 sequence is 16 residues long. Trimming stripped 3 bases from V and 4 bases from J, with 13 bases between. This chain's CDR3 is CASSDRPTLYNSPLHF. The CDR3 nucleotides are TGTGCCAGCAGTGACCGCCCCACACTATATAATTCACCCCTCCACTTT.

This rearrangement joins TRBV3-1 (or the pseudogene TRBV3-2) to TRBJ1-1, with a possible D match to TRBD1 (6 bases). The V end lost 1 base, the J end lost 2 bases, and 11 bases lay between the germline ends. The CDR3 totals 15 residues. Germline CDR1 and CDR2: LGHDT and YNNKEL (reference sequence). The CDR3, as DNA: TGTGCCAGCAGCCAAGTGTCCAGGGGCAACACTGAAGCTTTCTTT. This gives the protein CASSQVSRGNTEAFF.

This chain uses TRBV19 with TRBJ1-5; 8 positions match TRBD1. CDR1 and CDR2 (germline): LNHDA, SQIVND (reference sequence). The CDR3 runs to 17 residues. V lost 4 bases and J lost 6; bases outside the gene matches: 14. The CDR3, as DNA: TGTGCCAGTAGTACCACCCCGGGACACGACAGGGGTCAGCCCCAGCATTTT. It codes for CASSTTPGHDRGQPQHF.

The rearrangement joins TRBV27 to TRBJ1-3, with TRBD1 as a possible D gene (6 bases). The CDR3 runs 14 residues. Germline V gives CDR1 MNHEY, CDR2 SMNVEV (reference sequence). The germline V and J ends were trimmed by 6 bases and 2 bases, with 11 bases remaining between them. CDR3 coding DNA: TGTGCCAGCAGGTCTAGGACAGCTGGAAACACCATATATTTT. Protein product: CASRSRTAGNTIYF.

This clone was found a few times. The V call is TRBV6-1, the J call TRBJ2-1, with D perhaps TRBD1 (5 bases). In germline, CDR1 is MNHNS, CDR2 SASEGT. This CDR3 comprises 16 residues. Trimming cost V 4 bases and J 4 bases, with 17 bases left between them. As DNA, the CDR3 is TGTGCCAGCAGTGGATATACGACAGAAAGTTACAATGAGCAGTTCTTC. This translates into CASSGYTTESYNEQFF.

The sample holds a few counts of this clone. This chain connects TRBV6-6 to TRBJ1-5; D not resolved. CDR1 is MNHNY, CDR2 SVGAGI, per germline (reference sequence). The CDR3 covers 15 residues. Deletions cut 4 bases from V and 4 bases from J, with 14 bases between. The CDR3 DNA reads as TGTGCCAGCAGTTCAGGACTCCCTCCTAATCAGCCCCAGCATTTT. Its protein is CASSSGLPPNQPQHF.

CDR3 bases: TGTGCCAGCAGTGGTCAAACAGGGGGCGCGCAAGGTGGCTACACCTTC. Amino acids: CASSGQTGGAQGGYTF. The V and J genes are TRBV25-1 and TRBJ1-2; TRBD1 agrees at 9 bases. The CDR3 totals 16 residues. Germline CDR1 reads MGHDK; CDR2 reads SYGVNS. V shed 4 bases and J 7 bases; nucleotides not matched to a gene: 13.

V is TRBV10-3 and J is TRBJ2-1; D is possibly TRBD2 (6 bases). In germline, CDR1 is ENHRY, CDR2 SYGVKD. CDR3 length: 14 amino acids. V dropped 10 bases and J dropped 0 bases, with 13 bases sitting between them. CDR3 in DNA: TGTGCCACACGGGACTGGAGCTCCTACAATGAGCAGTTCTTC. Translated: CATRDWSSYNEQFF.

This clone was observed a few times. Written as DNA, the CDR3 is TGCGCCAGCAGCTTGCTAGGGGGCGATACCGGGGAGCTGTTTTTT. It codes for CASSLLGGDTGELFF. The chain combines TRBV5-1 with TRBJ2-2, with 7 bases identical to TRBD1. The CDR3 contains 15 residues. V dropped 1 base and J dropped 5; count of bases not matched to a gene: 5. Germline V gene sequence: CDR1 SGHRS, CDR2 YFSETQ. The full variable domain, with the rest looked up from reference TRBV5-1 and TRBJ2-2, is KAGVTQTPRYLIKTRGQQVTLSCSPISGHRSVSWYQQTPGQGLQFLFEYFSETQRNKGNFPGRFSGRQFSNSRSEMNVSTLELGDSALYLCASSLLGGDTGELFFGEGSRLTVL.

CDR3 DNA sequence: TGTGCCAGCAGCGAGGGGGACGGAATATCCTACTACGAGCAGTACTTC. Amino acid sequence: CASSEGDGISYYEQYF. The rearrangement uses TRBV9 and TRBJ2-7; D may be TRBD1 (6 bases). There are 16 residues in the CDR3. CDR1 is SGDLS and CDR2 is YYNGEE in the germline V gene. V was clipped by 3 bases and J by 3 bases, with 19 bases between them.

V gene TRBV23-1 combines with J gene TRBJ1-2; D unclear. TRBV23-1 is reported as an ORF; its role is uncertain. The V gene lost 7 bases and the J gene lost 3 bases, with 15 bases spanning the gap. The CDR3 covers 14 residues. The CDR3 DNA sequence: TGCGCCAGCACTATCGGAGGCAGTCACTATGGCTACACCTTC. Translating gives CASTIGGSHYGYTF.

The chain employs TRBV6-1 and TRBJ1-2; 7 nucleotides line up with TRBD1. Trimming at V came to 0 bases and at J to 8 bases, leaving 12 bases not matched to a gene. This CDR3 comprises 16 residues. Germline V gene data show CDR1 as MNHNS and CDR2 as SASEGT. The CDR3 DNA sequence: TGTGCCAGCAGTGAAGCCTCTAGACAGGGCCTGAGGGGCTACACCTTC. Amino acid sequence: CASSEASRQGLRGYTF.

V is TRBV19 and J is TRBJ1-4; 9 bases are a match to TRBD1. CDR1 and CDR2 from the germline V gene are LNHDA and SQIVND (reference sequence). The CDR3 contains 14 residues. V shed 7 bases and J 7 bases; nucleotides not matched to a gene: 7. This chain's CDR3 is CASTTGTGTEKLFF. For the CDR3, the DNA is TGTGCCAGTACGACCGGGACAGGGACTGAAAAACTGTTTTTT.

The chain links TRBV5-5 to TRBJ1-4; D remains ambiguous. Trimming took 2 bases from V and 4 from J, leaving 12 bases between them. Germline-derived CDR1 and CDR2 are SGHKS and YYEKEE (reference sequence). The CDR3 has 15 residues. Written as DNA, the CDR3 is TGTGCCAGCAGCTTTCTGGGCCAGAGTAATGAAAAACTGTTTTTT. Translation: CASSFLGQSNEKLFF. The full variable domain, its missing parts supplied by reference TRBV5-5 and TRBJ1-4, is DAGVTQSPTHLIKTRGQQVTLRCSPISGHKSVSWYQQVLGQGPQFIFQYYEKEERGRGNFPDRFSARQFPNYSSELNVNALLLGDSALYLCASSFLGQSNEKLFFGSGTQLSVL.

The genes are TRBV19 and TRBJ2-1; 7 bases fit TRBD1. Germline V gives CDR1 LNHDA, CDR2 SQIVND (reference sequence). The CDR3 totals 15 residues. J lost 10 bases, V lost 4 bases, and 13 bases had no gene match. The CDR3: CASSTDREGSREQFF. CDR3 bases: TGTGCCAGTAGTACAGACAGGGAAGGCTCGAGGGAGCAGTTCTTC.